Below, 2 T cell receptor beta chains from the same sample are listed, as sequenced in a study of cytomegalovirus exposure and HLA in healthy donors. This PCR relied on a set of 60 Vbeta primers and 13 Jbeta primers. Measured with immunoSEQ multiplex PCR; TCRdb has only the in-frame clones, and not every one. The sample carries about 230,000 clones, over 70% recorded once. The sequenced sample was PBMCs. These receptors all stem from a woman in her sixties in good health and CMV-seropositive.

The V and J genes are TRBV7-9 and TRBJ1-1; 7 bases match TRBD1. V dropped 6 bases and J dropped 0; count of bases not matched to a gene: 4. Germline V gene lookup returns CDR1 SEHNR and CDR2 FQNEAQ (reference sequence). The CDR3 covers 14 residues. The CDR3 bases are TGTGCCAGCAGGCGGGGACAGATGAACACTGAAGCTTTCTTT. It is translated as CASRRGQMNTEAFF.

This chain uses TRBV9 with TRBJ2-1; D gene ambiguous. In germline, CDR1 is SGDLS, CDR2 YYNGEE. The CDR3 extends over 15 amino acids. Trimming took 0 bases from V and 7 from J, leaving 14 bases between them. CDR3 residues: CASSVESSSFNEQFF. CDR3 nucleotide sequence: TGTGCCAGCAGCGTAGAGTCGTCGAGTTTTAATGAGCAGTTCTTC. Combining the CDR3 with reference TRBV9 and TRBJ2-1 gives the whole variable domain DSGVTQTPKHLITATGQRVTLRCSPRSGDLSVYWYQQSLDQGLQFLIQYYNGEERAKGNILERFSAQQFPDLHSELNLSSLELGDSALYFCASSVESSSFNEQFFGPGTRLTVL.